This T cell receptor (beta chain) was sequenced during a study of human T cells and chemical hapten exposure. On the study more broadly: Skin on the upper inner arm, about 2 cm by about 2 cm in size, was sensitized with 2% DPC.

TCRdb ran MiXCR on the RACE reads and lists one entry per CDR3 protein. This sample yields fewer than 95,000 distinct CDR3 sequences, of which 11% are seen a single time; less than 2.5% belongs to the top ten. This clonotype was counted only a few times. Antigen unknown. The time point denotes: patch test 2, 6 weeks after DPC sensitization. Treatment of the sample: therapeutic diphenylcyclopropenone sensitization with weekly scalp DPC. The V gene's germline CDR1 is SGHRS and CDR2 YFSETQ. This CDR3 is built from 15 residues. V shed 3 bases and J shed 3 bases, with 12 bases lying between them. The study's findings and limits: Healthy people's immune response may differ from that of the donors, who had alopecia.

Sequences were derived from whole blood, sampled in connection with sensitization to the hapten diphenylcyclopropenone (DPC). The sequence came from a man in his forties with alopecia areata. Some clones in this sample may be carry-over from other donors' samples. This sequence joins TRBV5-1 and TRBJ1-4; a possible D gene is TRBD1 (6 bases). CDR3 amino acids: CASSSDRMANEKLFF. As DNA, the CDR3 is TGCGCCAGCAGCTCGGACAGAATGGCTAATGAAAAACTGTTTTTT.